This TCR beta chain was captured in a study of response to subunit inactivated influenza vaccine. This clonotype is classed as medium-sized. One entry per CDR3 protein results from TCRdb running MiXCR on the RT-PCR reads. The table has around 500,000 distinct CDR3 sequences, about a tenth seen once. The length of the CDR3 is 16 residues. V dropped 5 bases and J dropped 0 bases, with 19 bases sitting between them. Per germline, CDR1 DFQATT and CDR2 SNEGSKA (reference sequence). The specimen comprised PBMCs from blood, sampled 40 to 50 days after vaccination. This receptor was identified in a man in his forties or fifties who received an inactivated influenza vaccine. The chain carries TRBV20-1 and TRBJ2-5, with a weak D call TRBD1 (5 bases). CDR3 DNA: TGCAGTGCTCCAGGACCTCTCAGGGCCTACCAAGAGACCCAGTACTTC. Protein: CSAPGPLRAYQETQYF.